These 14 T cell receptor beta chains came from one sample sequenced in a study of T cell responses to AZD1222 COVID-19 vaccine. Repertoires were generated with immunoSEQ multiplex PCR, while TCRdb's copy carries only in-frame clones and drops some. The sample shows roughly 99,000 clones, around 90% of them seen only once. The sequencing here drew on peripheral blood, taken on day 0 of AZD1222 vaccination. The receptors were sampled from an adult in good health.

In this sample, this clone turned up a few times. CDR3 nucleotides: TGTGCCAGCCTCATGTGGGGGAACACTGAAGCTTTCTTT. As protein: CASLMWGNTEAFF. This chain uses TRBV12-3 or TRBV12-4 with TRBJ1-1; no reliable D call. With 8 bases removed from V and 1 base from J, the gap between germline ends came to 11 bases. This CDR3 is 13 amino acids long.

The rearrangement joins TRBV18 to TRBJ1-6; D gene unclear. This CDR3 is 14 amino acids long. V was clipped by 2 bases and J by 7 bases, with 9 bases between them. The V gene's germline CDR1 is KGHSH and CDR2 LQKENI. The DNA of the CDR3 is TGTGCCAGCTCACCAAGCCGCGTAAATTCACCCCTCCACTTT. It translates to CASSPSRVNSPLHF.

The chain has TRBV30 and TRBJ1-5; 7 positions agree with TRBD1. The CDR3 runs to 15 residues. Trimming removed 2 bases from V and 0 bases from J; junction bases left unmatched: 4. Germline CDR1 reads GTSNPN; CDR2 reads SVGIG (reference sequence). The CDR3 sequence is CAWSRQGYSNQPQHF. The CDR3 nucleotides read TGTGCCTGGAGTAGACAGGGATATAGCAATCAGCCCCAGCATTTT.

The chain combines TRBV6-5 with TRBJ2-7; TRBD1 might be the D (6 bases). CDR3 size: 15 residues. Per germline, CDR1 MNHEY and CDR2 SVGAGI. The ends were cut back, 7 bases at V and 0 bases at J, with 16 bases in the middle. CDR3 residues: CASINTGPGSYEQYF. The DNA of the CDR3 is TGTGCCAGCATCAACACAGGGCCAGGCTCCTACGAGCAGTACTTC.

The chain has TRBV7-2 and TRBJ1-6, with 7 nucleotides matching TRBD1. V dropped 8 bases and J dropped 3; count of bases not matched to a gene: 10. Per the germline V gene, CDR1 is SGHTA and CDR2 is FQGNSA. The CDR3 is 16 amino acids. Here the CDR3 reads CASGEGARGYNSPLHF. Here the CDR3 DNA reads TGTGCCAGCGGGGAGGGGGCGCGGGGCTATAATTCACCCCTCCACTTT.

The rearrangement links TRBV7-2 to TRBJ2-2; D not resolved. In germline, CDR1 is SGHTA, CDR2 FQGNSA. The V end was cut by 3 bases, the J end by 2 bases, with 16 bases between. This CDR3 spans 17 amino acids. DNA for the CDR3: TGTGCCAGCAGCTTGGTTAGTTGGGTCGACAACACCGGGGAGCTGTTTTTT. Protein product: CASSLVSWVDNTGELFF. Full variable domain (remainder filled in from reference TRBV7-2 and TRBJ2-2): GAGVSQSPSNKVTEKGKDVELRCDPISGHTALYWYRQSLGQGLEFLIYFQGNSAPDKSGLPSDRFSAERTGGSVSTLTIQRTQQEDSAVYLCASSLVSWVDNTGELFFGEGSRLTVL.

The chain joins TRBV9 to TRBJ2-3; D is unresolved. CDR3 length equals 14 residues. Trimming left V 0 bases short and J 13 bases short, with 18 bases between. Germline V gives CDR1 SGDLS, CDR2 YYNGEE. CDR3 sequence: CASSVEGIGGLEYF. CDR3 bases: TGTGCCAGCAGCGTAGAAGGAATCGGCGGCCTTGAGTATTTT.

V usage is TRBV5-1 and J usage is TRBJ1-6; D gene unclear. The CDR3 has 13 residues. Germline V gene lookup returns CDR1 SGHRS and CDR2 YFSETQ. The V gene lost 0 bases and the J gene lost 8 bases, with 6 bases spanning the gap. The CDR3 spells CASSLEVDSPLHF. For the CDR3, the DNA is TGCGCCAGCAGCTTGGAAGTCGATTCACCCCTCCACTTT.

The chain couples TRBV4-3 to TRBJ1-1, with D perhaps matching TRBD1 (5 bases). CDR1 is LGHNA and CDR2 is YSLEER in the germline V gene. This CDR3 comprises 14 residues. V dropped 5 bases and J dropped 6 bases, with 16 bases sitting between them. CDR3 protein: CASSERGGGAEAFF. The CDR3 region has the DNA TGCGCCAGCAGCGAAAGGGGCGGGGGGGCTGAAGCTTTCTTT.

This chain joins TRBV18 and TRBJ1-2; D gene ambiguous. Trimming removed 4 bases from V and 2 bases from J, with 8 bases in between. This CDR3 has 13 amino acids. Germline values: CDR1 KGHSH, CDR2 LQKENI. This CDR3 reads CASSLDGNYGYTF. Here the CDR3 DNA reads TGTGCCAGCTCACTGGACGGGAACTATGGCTACACCTTC.

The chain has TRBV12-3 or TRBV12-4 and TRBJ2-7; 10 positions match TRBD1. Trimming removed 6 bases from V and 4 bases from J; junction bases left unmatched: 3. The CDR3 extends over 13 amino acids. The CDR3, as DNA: TGTGCCAGCAGCCGGGACAGGGGTTACGAGCAGTACTTC. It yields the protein CASSRDRGYEQYF.

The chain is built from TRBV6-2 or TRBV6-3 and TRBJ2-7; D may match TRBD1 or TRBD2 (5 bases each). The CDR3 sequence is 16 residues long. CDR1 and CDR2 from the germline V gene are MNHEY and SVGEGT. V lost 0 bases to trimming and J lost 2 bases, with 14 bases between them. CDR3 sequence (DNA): TGTGCCAGCAGTTACTCGAACGAGGGGCCAGCCTACGAGCAGTACTTC. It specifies CASSYSNEGPAYEQYF.

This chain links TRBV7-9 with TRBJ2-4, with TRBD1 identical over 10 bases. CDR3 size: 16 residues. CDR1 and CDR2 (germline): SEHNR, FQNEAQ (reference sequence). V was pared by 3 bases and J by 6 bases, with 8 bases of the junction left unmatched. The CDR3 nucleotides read TGTGCCAGCAGCTTTGATCTTGGACAGGGGGTAAACATTCAGTACTTC. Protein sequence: CASSFDLGQGVNIQYF.

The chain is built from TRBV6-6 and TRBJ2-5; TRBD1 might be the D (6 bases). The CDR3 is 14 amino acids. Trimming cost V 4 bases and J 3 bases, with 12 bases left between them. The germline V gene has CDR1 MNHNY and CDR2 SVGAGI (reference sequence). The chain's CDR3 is CASSLTGTKETQYF. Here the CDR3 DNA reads TGTGCCAGCAGTTTAACCGGGACAAAAGAGACCCAGTACTTC.